Following are 4 T cell receptor beta chains from one sample sequenced in a study of response to subunit inactivated influenza vaccine. One entry per CDR3 protein results from TCRdb running MiXCR on the RT-PCR reads. The sample has a few hundred thousand distinct CDR3 sequences, around 15% seen once. The sequencing here drew on PBMCs from blood, taken 11 to 12 days after vaccination. The receptors stem from a man in his forties or fifties who received an inactivated influenza vaccine.

This clonotype has at least ten counts. The junction and the germline gene differ at one end; a read error may be behind it. This sequence joins TRBV5-1 and TRBJ2-7; 10 bases are shared with TRBD1. This CDR3 comprises 15 residues. CDR1 and CDR2 (germline): SGHRS, YFSETQ. The CDR3 nucleotides read TGCGCCAGCAGTTTGGGACAGGGGAACGCCTACGAGCAGTACTTC. Amino acid sequence: CASSLGQGNAYEQYF.

This clonotype was detected once. The chain couples TRBV18 to TRBJ2-7, with 8 bases lining up with TRBD1. From germline, CDR1 is KGHSH and CDR2 LQKENI. Germline trimming cut 2 bases from V and 3 bases from J; bases unmatched to any gene: 9. This CDR3 is 16 amino acids long. The CDR3 protein is CASSPTRGQGFYEQYF. The CDR3 DNA reads as TGTGCCAGCTCACCAACACGAGGACAGGGATTCTACGAGCAGTACTTC.

The rearrangement joins TRBV11-2 to TRBJ2-1; the match to TRBD2 covers 10 bases. Germline loops: CDR1 SGHAT, CDR2 FQNNGV. This CDR3 is 14 amino acids long. J gave up 15 bases and V 5 bases, and 13 bases lay outside the gene matches. CDR3: CASSQGHTSGKSFF. The CDR3 region has the DNA TGTGCCAGCAGCCAGGGCCATACTAGCGGGAAGTCGTTCTTC.

The chain combines TRBV27 with TRBJ2-7; possibly TRBD2 for D (6 bases). The CDR3 sequence is 13 residues long. V was shortened by 5 bases and J by 3 bases, with 11 bases between the two germline ends. The germline gives CDR1 MNHEY, CDR2 SMNVEV (reference sequence). CDR3 coding DNA: TGTGCCAGCAGTCGGGACTTATACTACGAGCAGTACTTC. Protein: CASSRDLYYEQYF.